This TCR beta chain was identified during a study of cytomegalovirus exposure and HLA in healthy donors. Libraries were prepared by immunoSEQ multiplex PCR; TCRdb keeps only in-frame clonotypes and omits some of them. The sample shows nearly 200,000 clones, roughly 82% of them seen only once. CDR1 and CDR2 (germline): SGHDT, YYEEEE. V shed 4 bases, J shed 4 bases, and the junction held 9 bases outside the gene matches. CDR3 length equals 15 residues. This clone has a single count. The V gene is TRBV5-6, the J gene TRBJ2-7, with 9 bases matching TRBD1. This clonotype originated in a young woman in good health and CMV-seropositive. The sample taken for sequencing was PBMCs. CDR3 residues: CASSLGQGLRYEQYF. CDR3 DNA: TGTGCCAGCAGCCTCGGACAGGGGTTAAGGTACGAGCAGTACTTC.